The source of this T cell receptor beta chain is a study of blood T cell repertoires in COVID-19. Across the study: PBMCs, B-cell-depleted T cells, or T cells provided the cDNA or gDNA that made up the material.

The CDR3 has 15 residues. In germline, CDR1 is LNHDA, CDR2 SQIVND (reference sequence). The V end lost 6 bases, the J end lost 4 bases, and 18 bases lay between the germline ends. This clone has a count of ten or more. Methods used by the authors: Reference gene primers were amplified, and this amplification served to estimate nucleated cell counts. Method: immunoSEQ multiplex PCR; TCRdb's copy keeps in-frame clones and lacks some. V, J and clone size were drawn from that table, and D and trimming were deduced from the DNA. In the table there are approximately 210,000 clones, just under 85% of which are singletons.

The V gene is TRBV19, the J gene TRBJ1-1, with D uncertain. Input material: peripheral blood. The TCR was taken from a woman in her forties or fifties with active or convalescent COVID-19. CDR3 loop: CASSDISRTSTEAFF. CDR3 nucleotides: TGTGCCAGTAGCGATATATCCCGTACGAGCACTGAAGCTTTCTTT. Using reference TRBV19 and TRBJ1-1 for the parts outside the CDR3, the full variable domain is DGGITQSPKYLFRKEGQNVTLSCEQNLNHDAMYWYRQDPGQGLRLIYYSQIVNDFQKGDIAEGYSVSREKKESFPLTVTSAQKNPTAFYLCASSDISRTSTEAFFGQGTRLTVV.